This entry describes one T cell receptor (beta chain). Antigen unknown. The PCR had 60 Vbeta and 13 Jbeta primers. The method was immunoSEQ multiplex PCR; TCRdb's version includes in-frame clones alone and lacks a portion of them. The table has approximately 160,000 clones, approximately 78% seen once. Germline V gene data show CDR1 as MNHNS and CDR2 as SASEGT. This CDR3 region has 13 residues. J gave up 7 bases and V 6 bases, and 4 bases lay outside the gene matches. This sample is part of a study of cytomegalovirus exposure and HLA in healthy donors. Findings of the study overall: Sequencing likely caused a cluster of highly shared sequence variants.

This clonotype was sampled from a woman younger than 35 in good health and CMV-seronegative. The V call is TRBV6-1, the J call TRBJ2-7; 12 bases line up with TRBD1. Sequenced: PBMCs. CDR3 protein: CASRGQGAREQYF. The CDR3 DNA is TGTGCCAGCAGGGGACAGGGGGCTAGGGAGCAGTACTTC.